This is a list of T cell receptor beta chains from one sample in a study of OX40 agonist ivuxolimab in advanced cancers. TCRdb's copy holds only in-frame clones and misses some; the assay was immunoSEQ multiplex PCR. The table has tens of thousands of clones, 90% seen once. The source was CD4+ or CD8+ T cells sorted from blood, collected in a trial of the OX40 agonist ivuxolimab. The origin of the receptors is an adult with an advanced solid tumor such as melanoma, head and neck, liver or kidney cancer. Each CDR3 is given with its conserved first and last residue. D genes are given only for firm matches. Clone size is stated in some rows and not others, as once, few, many or a class when expanded.

d_gene,v_gene,abundance,j_gene,CDR3aa,CDR3nt
TRBD1,TRBV10-3,once,TRBJ1-6,CAIRQGNNSPLHF,TGTGCCATCAGACAGGGGAATAATTCACCCCTCCACTTT
.,TRBV12-2,.,TRBJ1-2,CASRLAGGPLWPNYGYTF,TGTGCAAGTCGCTTAGCGGGGGGCCCCCTTTGGCCTAACTATGGCTACACCTTC
.,TRBV18,.,TRBJ2-7,CASSPFGQKNSYEQYF,TGTGCCAGCTCACCGTTTGGACAGAAGAATAGCTACGAGCAGTACTTC
.,TRBV7-2,once,TRBJ2-2,CASSLQGTNTGELFF,TGTGCCAGCAGCTTACAGGGGACGAACACCGGGGAGCTGTTTTTT
.,TRBV2,once,TRBJ2-7,CASSALLTGLGF,TGTGCCAGCAGTGCCCTGCTGACGGGACTGGGATTC
.,TRBV9,.,TRBJ1-1,CASTLGAVNTEAFF,TGTGCCAGCACTTTAGGGGCGGTGAACACTGAAGCTTTCTTT
TRBD2,TRBV5-4,.,TRBJ2-2,CASSWPSGGSGELFF,TGTGCCAGCAGCTGGCCCAGCGGGGGCTCCGGGGAGCTGTTTTTT
TRBD1,TRBV5-6,.,TRBJ2-3,CASSVGTGGTDTQYF,TGTGCCAGCAGCGTGGGGACAGGGGGCACAGATACGCAGTATTTT
.,TRBV18,.,TRBJ2-7,CASSPPVGGFYEQYF,TGTGCCAGCTCACCACCGGTTGGGGGGTTCTACGAGCAGTACTTC
TRBD1,TRBV4-1,.,TRBJ2-7,CASSPTGTGDHEQYF,TGCGCCAGCAGCCCGACCGGGACAGGGGATCACGAGCAGTACTTC
.,TRBV6-5,.,TRBJ1-6,CATQGYSYNSPLHF,TGTGCCACCCAGGGTTACTCCTATAATTCACCCCTCCACTTT
.,TRBV11-3,.,TRBJ1-6,CASSLGDAAGSPLHF,TGTGCCAGCAGCTTAGGAGACGCAGCGGGTTCACCCCTCCACTTT
.,TRBV7-9,.,TRBJ2-2,CASSLASGVSTGELFF,TGTGCCAGCAGCTTAGCTTCGGGAGTCTCCACCGGGGAGCTGTTTTTT
.,TRBV5-4,.,TRBJ2-2,CASSLPSSGELFF,TGTGCCAGCAGCTTGCCGAGTAGCGGGGAGCTGTTTTTT
TRBD2,TRBV4-3,.,TRBJ2-3,CASSQDSGAGGADTQYF,TGCGCCAGCAGCCAAGATTCTGGAGCGGGGGGTGCAGATACGCAGTATTTT
.,TRBV5-1,.,TRBJ2-2,CASSWGDRDTGELFF,TGCGCCAGCAGCTGGGGGGATAGGGACACCGGGGAGCTGTTTTTT
.,TRBV19,.,TRBJ2-3,CASSIGRAQDTQYF,TGTGCCAGTAGTATAGGCAGGGCACAGGATACGCAGTATTTT
.,TRBV28,.,TRBJ1-6,CASSSPGVGTLHF,TGTGCCAGCAGTTCCCCAGGGGTAGGTACCCTCCACTTT
TRBD2,TRBV6-6,.,TRBJ2-1,CASSYSGLADNEQFF,TGTGCCAGCAGTTACTCGGGACTAGCGGACAATGAGCAGTTCTTC
TRBD2,TRBV7-9,.,TRBJ2-1,CASSLDKREGDEQFF,TGTGCCAGCAGCTTAGATAAGCGGGAGGGTGATGAGCAGTTCTTC
TRBD2,TRBV6-5,.,TRBJ2-7,CASSYSGGGPGEQYF,TGTGCCAGCAGTTACTCGGGGGGAGGGCCAGGGGAGCAGTACTTC
TRBD1,TRBV7-2,.,TRBJ1-1,CASQQGIGGGTEAFF,TGTGCCAGCCAACAGGGGATCGGGGGGGGCACTGAAGCTTTCTTT
.,TRBV5-1,.,TRBJ1-5,CASNWRGPATGNQPQHF,TGCGCCAGCAATTGGCGCGGCCCGGCCACTGGGAATCAGCCCCAGCATTTT
TRBD2,TRBV7-2,.,TRBJ2-3,CASSTKTSGGDTQYF,TGTGCCAGCAGCACAAAGACTAGCGGGGGGGATACGCAGTATTTT